What follows are 24 T cell receptor beta chains derived from one specimen sequenced in a study of vaccination effects on CD4 cells after COVID-19. These receptors' antigens are unknown. Only in-frame clones appear in the TCRdb table, and some are missing; sequencing was by immunoSEQ multiplex PCR. Among about 14,000 clones listed, around three quarters were seen once. The ViraFEST assay expanded antigen-specific CD4+ T cells with viral peptide pools before sequencing. The culture ran for roughly 10 days before CD4+ T cells were isolated. The infection with SARS-CoV-2 (confirmed by PCR) occurred in this person between March and December 2020. As their vaccination, participants received two doses of either BNT162b2 or mRNA-1273. The sample consisted of CD4+ T cells from PBMCs cultured with SARS-CoV-2 spike peptides, taken after COVID-19 vaccination. All receptors derive from a human donor who had a prior SARS-CoV-2 infection.

This clone was counted only a few times. CDR3 region: CASSRPSGQQFF. The CDR3 nucleotides are TGTGCCAGCAGTAGACCCAGCGGCCAGCAGTTCTTC. This chain connects TRBV7-9 to TRBJ2-1; D perhaps matches TRBD2 (5 bases). The CDR3 contains 12 residues. Trimming left V 6 bases short and J 11 bases short, with 14 bases between. In germline, CDR1 is SEHNR, CDR2 FQNEAQ (reference sequence).

This chain joins TRBV12-3 or TRBV12-4 and TRBJ1-2; D remains unclear. The V and J ends lost 0 bases and 9 bases respectively, with 8 bases between them. The CDR3 sequence is 12 residues long. In nucleotides, the CDR3 is TGTGCCAGCAGTTTAGCAGGTGGGAGCTACACCTTC. Translated, it gives CASSLAGGSYTF.

CDR3 region: CASSGTSGGPTDTQYF. DNA of the CDR3: TGTGCCAGCTCCGGGACTAGCGGGGGGCCCACAGATACGCAGTATTTT. The chain combines TRBV25-1 with TRBJ2-3; 15 positions match TRBD2. Germline V gene sequence: CDR1 MGHDK, CDR2 SYGVNS. With 8 bases clipped from V and 2 bases from J, the junction kept 5 bases outside the gene matches. The CDR3 is made up of 16 amino acids.

The rearrangement uses TRBV10-2 and TRBJ2-7, with D maybe TRBD2 (5 bases). The CDR3 contains 12 residues. Trimming removed 6 bases at V and 3 bases at J, with 9 bases between. Germline lookup yields CDR1 WSHSY and CDR2 SAAADI. CDR3 nucleotide sequence: TGCGCCAGCAGGGATACTAGCTACGAGCAGTACTTC. Protein product: CASRDTSYEQYF.

This chain links TRBV5-4 with TRBJ1-6; no clear D gene. The CDR3 contains 16 residues. Germline CDR1 is SGHNT and CDR2 is YYREEE (reference sequence). V was cut by 4 bases and J by 7 bases, with 18 bases left in between. This CDR3 reads CASSVGGSLGNSPLHF. CDR3 DNA sequence: TGTGCCAGCAGCGTTGGTGGGTCTCTCGGCAATTCACCCCTCCACTTT.

The V and J genes are TRBV11-2 and TRBJ1-6; D gene uncertain. Germline V gene data show CDR1 as SGHAT and CDR2 as FQNNGV. The CDR3 extends over 15 amino acids. Trimming cost V 0 bases and J 10 bases, with 13 bases left between them. As DNA, the CDR3 is TGTGCCAGCAGCTTAGAAATAGGGTTCTGGTCACCCCTCCACTTT. The encoded protein is CASSLEIGFWSPLHF. Looking up the rest from reference TRBV11-2 and TRBJ1-6 gives the full variable domain: EAGVAQSPRYKIIEKRQSVAFWCNPISGHATLYWYQQILGQGPKLLIQFQNNGVVDDSQLPKDRFSAERLKGVDSTLKIQPAKLEDSAVYLCASSLEIGFWSPLHFGNGTRLTVT.

This chain joins TRBV11-2 and TRBJ1-1; maybe TRBD1 (5 bases). Germline values: CDR1 SGHAT, CDR2 FQNNGV. The CDR3 has 13 amino acids. With 5 bases removed from V and 4 bases from J, the gap between germline ends came to 11 bases. The CDR3 is CASSLAGTTEAFF. The CDR3 nucleotides are TGTGCCAGCAGCCTAGCGGGGACCACTGAAGCTTTCTTT.

The table lists this clone with a count of one. V and J are TRBV7-8 and TRBJ2-3; D unclear. The germline gives CDR1 SGHVS, CDR2 FQNEAQ. This CDR3 has 14 amino acids. The ends were cut back, 2 bases at V and 2 bases at J, with 8 bases in the middle. The CDR3 is CASSLYYTTDTQYF. As DNA, the CDR3 is TGTGCCAGCAGCTTATACTACACCACAGATACGCAGTATTTT.

The chain is built from TRBV30 and TRBJ2-2, with D tentatively TRBD1 (6 bases). The CDR3 extends over 14 amino acids. V was clipped by 5 bases and J by 1 base, with 11 bases between them. From germline, CDR1 is GTSNPN and CDR2 SVGIG (reference sequence). The CDR3 is CAWDETGNTGELFF. CDR3 bases: TGTGCCTGGGATGAGACAGGGAACACCGGGGAGCTGTTTTTT. The full variable domain, with the rest looked up from reference TRBV30 and TRBJ2-2, is SQTIHQWPATLVQPVGSPLSLECTVEGTSNPNLYWYRQAAGRGLQLLFYSVGIGQISSEVPQNLSASRPQDRQFILSSKKLLLSDSGFYLCAWDETGNTGELFFGEGSRLTVL.

The rearrangement uses TRBV6-2 or TRBV6-3 and TRBJ1-5; the D is unclear. Trimming pared 5 bases from V and 6 bases from J, leaving 8 bases between. This CDR3 has 12 residues. Germline V lookup: CDR1 MNHEY, CDR2 SVGEGT. Here the CDR3 DNA reads TGTGCCAGCAGTAATTTTGGTCAGCCCCAGCATTTT. Protein sequence: CASSNFGQPQHF.

The V and J genes are TRBV14 and TRBJ1-6; D gene unclear. V lost 2 bases and J lost 1, with 9 bases in between. This CDR3 has 16 amino acids. The germline gives CDR1 SGHDN, CDR2 FVKESK. CDR3 nucleotides: TGTGCCAGCAGCCAATTAGGAAGTTCCTATAATTCACCCCTCCACTTT. As protein: CASSQLGSSYNSPLHF.

This sequence joins TRBV7-8 and TRBJ2-7; 7 bases fit TRBD1. The CDR3 spans 15 residues. Germline-derived CDR1 and CDR2 are SGHVS and FQNEAQ. V gave up 5 bases and J gave up 4 bases; unmatched junction bases: 11. In DNA, the CDR3 is TGTGCCAGCAGCCTCTGGGACAGAAGACTTTACGAGCAGTACTTC. Protein product: CASSLWDRRLYEQYF.

The chain carries TRBV9 and TRBJ2-2; either TRBD1 or TRBD2 may supply D (5 bases each). From germline, CDR1 is SGDLS and CDR2 YYNGEE. V was clipped by 3 bases and J by 4 bases, with 16 bases between them. CDR3 size: 16 residues. The CDR3: CASSEFHFGTTGELFF. DNA of the CDR3: TGTGCCAGCAGCGAGTTCCATTTCGGGACCACCGGGGAGCTGTTTTTT.

This clone was picked up one time. The genes are TRBV4-1 and TRBJ2-2; TRBD1 agrees at 10 bases. Germline assignment: CDR1 MGHRA and CDR2 YSYEKL. The length of the CDR3 is 15 residues. Trimming at V came to 4 bases and at J to 4 bases, leaving 3 bases not matched to a gene. The DNA of the CDR3 is TGCGCCAGCAGCCGGGGACAGGGGACCACCGGGGAGCTGTTTTTT. Its protein is CASSRGQGTTGELFF.

The chain recombines TRBV18 with TRBJ2-7; no clear D gene. The germline gives CDR1 KGHSH, CDR2 LQKENI. With 4 bases removed from V and 5 bases from J, the gap between germline ends came to 15 bases. The CDR3 consists of 14 residues. This CDR3 is CASSRRSVFHEQYF. The CDR3 nucleotides are TGTGCCAGCTCACGTCGATCCGTGTTCCACGAGCAGTACTTC.

The J gene is TRBJ2-6, the V gene TRBV19; D is unresolved. Germline V CDR1 and CDR2: LNHDA, SQIVND (reference sequence). V was shortened by 7 bases and J by 2 bases, with 9 bases between the two germline ends. The CDR3 sequence is 14 residues long. Written as DNA, the CDR3 is TGTGCCAGTATCCCTAGGGCTGGGGCCAACGTCCTGACTTTC. Protein: CASIPRAGANVLTF.

This clone was found a few times. The chain is built from TRBV9 and TRBJ1-2; D call uncertain. V was clipped by 0 bases and J by 8 bases, with 14 bases between them. The CDR3 sequence is 14 residues long. Per germline, CDR1 SGDLS and CDR2 YYNGEE. CDR3 region: CASSVATSGVGYTF. CDR3 bases: TGTGCCAGCAGCGTAGCTACCTCGGGCGTGGGCTACACCTTC.

V is TRBV2 and J is TRBJ1-4; D is possibly TRBD1 (6 bases). Germline CDR1 is SNHLY and CDR2 is FYNNEI. Trimming stripped 7 bases from V and 8 bases from J, with 11 bases between. There are 12 residues in the CDR3. The CDR3 DNA follows: TGTGCCAGCAATCGGGACACCGAAAAACTGTTTTTT. Translating it yields CASNRDTEKLFF.

This clone was found a few times. The genes are TRBV29-1 and TRBJ2-7; D is unclear. The ends were cut back, 4 bases at V and 3 bases at J, with 7 bases in the middle. CDR1 is SQVTM, CDR2 ANQGSEA, per germline. The CDR3 has 11 residues. The CDR3 region is CSVGSLYEQYF. The CDR3 nucleotides read TGCAGCGTTGGGTCACTCTACGAGCAGTACTTC.

The chain joins TRBV7-2 to TRBJ1-2; D is unclear. The germline V gene encodes CDR1 SGHTA and CDR2 FQGNSA. V shed 5 bases and J shed 8 bases, with 18 bases lying between them. The CDR3 runs to 14 residues. CDR3 nucleotides: TGTGCCAGCAGCCAAGACCCGGAGCCGGGCGGCTACACCTTC. Residues: CASSQDPEPGGYTF.

The genes are TRBV27 and TRBJ2-1, with 8 nucleotides matching TRBD1. J lost 2 bases, V lost 7 bases, and 4 bases had no gene match. The CDR3 runs 14 residues. Germline V gene sequence: CDR1 MNHEY, CDR2 SMNVEV (reference sequence). The CDR3 sequence is CASTQGQAYNEQFF. CDR3 DNA: TGTGCCAGCACGCAGGGACAGGCCTACAATGAGCAGTTCTTC.

The V gene is TRBV18, the J gene TRBJ1-6; 7 bases agree with TRBD1. With 5 bases clipped from V and 5 bases from J, the junction kept 3 bases outside the gene matches. CDR3 length: 14 amino acids. The V gene's germline CDR1 is KGHSH and CDR2 LQKENI. CDR3 loop: CASSTDRDNSPLHF. CDR3 coding DNA: TGTGCCAGCTCAACTGACAGGGATAATTCACCCCTCCACTTT.

This clone was seen more than once but under ten times. This sequence joins TRBV19 and TRBJ1-1, with 7 bases that match TRBD1. CDR3 size: 15 residues. The junction had 9 bases not matched to a gene; V was cut back by 3 bases and J by 5 bases. In germline, CDR1 is LNHDA, CDR2 SQIVND (reference sequence). CDR3 protein: CASSILTGWGTEAFF. As DNA, the CDR3 is TGTGCCAGTAGTATTCTGACAGGGTGGGGGACTGAAGCTTTCTTT.

The table lists this clone with a count of one. The chain links TRBV27 to TRBJ2-7; 7 positions agree with TRBD1. There are 16 residues in the CDR3. Trimming took 4 bases from V and 2 from J; bases not matched to a gene: 11. Germline V gene sequence: CDR1 MNHEY, CDR2 SMNVEV (reference sequence). CDR3 amino acids: CASSSPGQRGTYEQYF. CDR3 nucleotides: TGTGCCAGCAGTTCACCGGGACAGAGGGGAACCTACGAGCAGTACTTC.